These 12 T cell receptor beta chains were sequenced from one sample in a study. TCRdb recomputed calls from the 5' RACE reads with MiXCR, one row per CDR3 protein. In the table there are 32,000 or so distinct CDR3 sequences, about a quarter of which are singletons. Tregs were sorted as CD4+CD25+CD127-/low cells. The sequencing sample was made of tumor-infiltrating Tregs sorted from the breast tumor. These receptors were collected from a female donor with breast cancer.

The rearrangement joins TRBV29-1 to TRBJ2-3; 12 bases are a match to TRBD2. The J segment lost 8 bases and the V segment lost 6 bases, leaving 9 bases of the junction unmatched. The CDR3 contains 14 residues. Germline CDR1 and CDR2: SQVTM and ANQGSEA. DNA for the CDR3: TGCAGCGTGGCAAGACTAGCGGGAGCTGGTACGCAGTATTTT. As protein: CSVARLAGAGTQYF.

In its sample, this clonotype was seen many times. This rearrangement joins TRBV6-5 to TRBJ2-3, with 12 bases aligning to TRBD2. The CDR3 spans 17 residues. Looked up from germline, CDR1 is MNHEY and CDR2 is SVGAGI. Trimming at V came to 6 bases and at J to 1 base, leaving 8 bases not matched to a gene. The CDR3 DNA follows: TGTGCCAGCAGCCGGACTAGCGGGGCCTTAGGCACAGATACGCAGTATTTT. Protein sequence: CASSRTSGALGTDTQYF.

This clonotype has a count of ten or more. V is TRBV6-6 and J is TRBJ1-5; possible D gene TRBD1, 6 bases. Looked up from germline, CDR1 is MNHNY and CDR2 is SVGAGI (reference sequence). The CDR3 runs 14 residues. V lost 6 bases to trimming and J lost 0 bases, with 9 bases between them. The CDR3 spells CASRDSYSNQPQHF. DNA for the CDR3: TGTGCCAGCAGGGACAGTTATAGCAATCAGCCCCAGCATTTT.

This clonotype was seen many times. The V gene is TRBV20-1, the J gene TRBJ1-1; 7 bases map to TRBD1. Germline values: CDR1 DFQATT, CDR2 SNEGSKA (reference sequence). This CDR3 region has 15 residues. Germline trimming cut 3 bases from V and 3 bases from J; bases unmatched to any gene: 10. The CDR3 sequence is CSARRSSGGDTEAFF. The CDR3 DNA follows: TGCAGTGCTAGGAGGTCGTCAGGGGGGGACACTGAAGCTTTCTTT.

Comments on this clonotype: This could be a read error, since a much larger clone is one nucleotide away. This chain joins TRBV6-5 and TRBJ2-1; TRBD2 aligns across 13 bases. The CDR3 extends over 18 amino acids. Germline lookup yields CDR1 MNHEY and CDR2 SVGAGI. CDR3 nucleotides: TGTGCCAGCAATTCCGGTGGACTAGCGGGAGTTTCCTACAATGGGCAGTTCTTC. This sequence encodes CASNSGGLAGVSYNGQFF.

This clonotype was seen at least ten times. The rearrangement links TRBV20-1 to TRBJ1-2, with 10 bases identical to TRBD1. This CDR3 is 13 amino acids long. J lost 6 bases, V lost 5 bases, and 6 bases had no gene match. Germline V CDR1 and CDR2: DFQATT, SNEGSKA (reference sequence). The CDR3 DNA follows: TGCAGTGCTTTATTAGACAGGGGGCATGGCTACACCTTC. Translated, it gives CSALLDRGHGYTF.

This chain links TRBV30 with TRBJ2-1, with TRBD2 as a possible D gene (6 bases). This CDR3 contains 19 residues. V lost 5 bases to trimming and J lost 6 bases, with 32 bases between them. Germline CDR1 GTSNPN, CDR2 SVGIG (reference sequence). In DNA, the CDR3 is TGTGCCTGGGATAACCCGACCCTACGAGGAGGAGGGCCACGCAATGAGCAGTTCTTC. Its translation: CAWDNPTLRGGGPRNEQFF.

This clonotype was seen at least ten times. The chain joins TRBV2 to TRBJ2-7, with TRBD1 matching 11 bases. Trimming took 6 bases from V and 2 from J; bases not matched to a gene: 12. The CDR3 covers 17 residues. Per the germline V gene, CDR1 is SNHLY and CDR2 is FYNNEI. The CDR3 sequence is CASRSGQGVPRTYEQYF. CDR3 bases: TGTGCCAGCAGGTCGGGACAGGGGGTACCAAGGACCTACGAGCAGTACTTC.

The table lists this clonotype with a few counts. The chain recombines TRBV3-1 with TRBJ2-4, with D perhaps assigned TRBD1 or TRBD2 (5 bases each). Per germline, CDR1 LGHDT and CDR2 YNNKEL (reference sequence). The CDR3 consists of 14 residues. V lost 1 base, J lost 9 bases, and 13 bases lay in between. The CDR3 loop reads CASSQGGYTAIQYF. The CDR3, as DNA: TGTGCCAGCAGCCAAGGGGGGTACACGGCCATTCAGTACTTC. The whole variable domain, remainder taken from reference TRBV3-1 and TRBJ2-4, is DTAVSQTPKYLVTQMGNDKSIKCEQNLGHDTMYWYKQDSKKFLKIMFSYNNKELIINETVPNRFSPKSPDKAHLNLHINSLELGDSAVYFCASSQGGYTAIQYFGAGTRLSVL.

This clonotype was seen many times. This sequence joins TRBV11-2 and TRBJ2-1, with D possibly being TRBD2 (6 bases). There are 15 residues in the CDR3. Deletions cut 2 bases from V and 7 bases from J, with 15 bases between. Germline V gene sequence: CDR1 SGHAT, CDR2 FQNNGV. CDR3 bases: TGTGCCAGCAGCTTAAACGGCGGGCGGGAAAATGAGCAGTTCTTC. Translating gives CASSLNGGRENEQFF.

This clonotype was observed a few times. The chain has TRBV18 and TRBJ2-7; D gene unclear. The CDR3 has 15 residues. CDR1 and CDR2 from the germline V gene are KGHSH and LQKENI. Between the trimmed V and J ends, which lost 1 base and 0 bases, there was a span of 10 bases. The CDR3 sequence: CASSPLDTSSYEQYF. CDR3 coding DNA: TGTGCCAGCTCACCACTAGACACGAGCTCCTACGAGCAGTACTTC. The full variable domain, with the rest looked up from reference TRBV18 and TRBJ2-7, is NAGVMQNPRHLVRRRGQEARLRCSPMKGHSHVYWYRQLPEEGLKFMVYLQKENIIDESGMPKERFSAEFPKEGPSILRIQQVVRGDSAAYFCASSPLDTSSYEQYFGPGTRLTVT.

The J gene is TRBJ2-5, the V gene TRBV18; D is unclear. This CDR3 has 15 residues. V was cut by 2 bases and J by 2 bases, with 12 bases left in between. Germline loops: CDR1 KGHSH, CDR2 LQKENI. CDR3 sequence: CASSPSAAKQETQYF. CDR3 nucleotide sequence: TGTGCCAGCTCACCATCGGCGGCAAAACAAGAGACCCAGTACTTC.